This TCR beta chain emerged from a study of response to subunit inactivated influenza vaccine (dated 2018 in TCRdb). Regarding the study in general: The study used deep quantitative T cell receptor repertoire profiling to track responses to a trivalent subunit inactivated influenza vaccine.

General conclusions and limits of the study: The authors proposed that each seasonal influenza vaccination may bring in only a limited number of new T cells.

This clonotype was found many times. Its cognate antigen has yet to be identified. Base qualities are not recorded, but no much larger clone differs from it by a single base. The library came from RT-PCR. The data were produced on an Illumina HiSeq 2500. The raw public data were reprocessed by TCRdb itself: fastp quality trimming at Q25, MiXCR clonotype calling, in-frame beta chains only. CDR3 protein duplicates are merged, each entry listing the most common genes and DNA. The table for this sample lists more than 400,000 distinct CDR3 sequences; about 7.2% of them were counted only once. The top ten constitute over 10% of the sample. The junction carries 13 bases between V and J, which are trimmed by 7 bases and 0 bases respectively. The CDR3 goes from the cysteine to the phenylalanine over 15 residues. Only CDR3 DNA is held: 45 bases, read in frame from base 1. CDR1 MNHEY and CDR2 SVGEGT are derived from the germline V gene.

The clonotype was recovered from a man between 50 and 75 years old who received an inactivated influenza vaccine. Donor details come from another sample of the same person, matched by shared clones. The chain links TRBV6-2 or TRBV6-3 with TRBJ1-3, with a tentative D gene TRBD1 over 5 matching bases. This specimen was PBMCs from blood, taken roughly 24 months after vaccination. The sequenced DNA is TGTGCCAGCACCCGTCGGGGGAGCTCTGGAAACACCATATATTTT. Its translation reads: CASTRRGSSGNTIYF.